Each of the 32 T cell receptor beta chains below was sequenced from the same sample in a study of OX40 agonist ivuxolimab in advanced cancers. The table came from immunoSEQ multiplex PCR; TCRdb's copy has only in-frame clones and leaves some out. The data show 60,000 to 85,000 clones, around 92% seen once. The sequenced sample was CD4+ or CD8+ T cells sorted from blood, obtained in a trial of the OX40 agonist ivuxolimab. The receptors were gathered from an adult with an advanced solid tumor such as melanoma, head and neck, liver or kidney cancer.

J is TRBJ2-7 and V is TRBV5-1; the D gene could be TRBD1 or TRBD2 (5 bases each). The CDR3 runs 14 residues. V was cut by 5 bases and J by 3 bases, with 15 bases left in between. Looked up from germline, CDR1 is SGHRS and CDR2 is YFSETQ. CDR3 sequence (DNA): TGCGCCAGCAGTCCCGGGACGCCGCACTACGAGCAGTACTTC. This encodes CASSPGTPHYEQYF. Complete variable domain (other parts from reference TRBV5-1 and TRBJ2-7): KAGVTQTPRYLIKTRGQQVTLSCSPISGHRSVSWYQQTPGQGLQFLFEYFSETQRNKGNFPGRFSGRQFSNSRSEMNVSTLELGDSALYLCASSPGTPHYEQYFGPGTRLTVT.

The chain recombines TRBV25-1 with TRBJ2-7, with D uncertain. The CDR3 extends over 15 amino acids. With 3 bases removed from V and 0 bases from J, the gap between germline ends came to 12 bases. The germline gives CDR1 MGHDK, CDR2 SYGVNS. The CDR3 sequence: CASSEFGVSSYEQYF. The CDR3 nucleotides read TGTGCCAGCAGTGAGTTTGGCGTCAGCTCCTACGAGCAGTACTTC.

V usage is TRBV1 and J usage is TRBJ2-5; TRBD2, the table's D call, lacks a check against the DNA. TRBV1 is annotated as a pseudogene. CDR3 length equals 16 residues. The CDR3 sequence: CTSSQDLLTGGETQYF. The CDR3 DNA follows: TGCACCAGCAGCCAAGACCTACTAACCGGGGGGGAGACCCAGTACTTC.

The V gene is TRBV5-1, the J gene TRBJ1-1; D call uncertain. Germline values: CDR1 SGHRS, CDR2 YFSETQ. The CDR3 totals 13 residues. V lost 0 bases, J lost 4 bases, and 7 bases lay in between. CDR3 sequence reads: CASSLGSGTEAFF. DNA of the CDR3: TGCGCCAGCAGCTTGGGTTCCGGCACTGAAGCTTTCTTT.

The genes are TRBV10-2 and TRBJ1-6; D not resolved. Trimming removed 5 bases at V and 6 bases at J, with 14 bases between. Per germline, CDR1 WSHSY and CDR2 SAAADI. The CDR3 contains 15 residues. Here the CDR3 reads CASSFEKLGNSPLHF. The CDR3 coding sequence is TGCGCCAGCAGTTTTGAAAAGTTGGGTAATTCACCCCTCCACTTT.

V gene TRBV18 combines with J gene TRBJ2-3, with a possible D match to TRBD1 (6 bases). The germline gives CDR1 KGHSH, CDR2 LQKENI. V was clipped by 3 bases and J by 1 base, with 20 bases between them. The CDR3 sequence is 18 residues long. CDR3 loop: CASSPADSIYFGTDTQYF. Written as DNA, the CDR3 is TGTGCCAGCTCACCGGCGGACAGTATATATTTCGGCACAGATACGCAGTATTTT.

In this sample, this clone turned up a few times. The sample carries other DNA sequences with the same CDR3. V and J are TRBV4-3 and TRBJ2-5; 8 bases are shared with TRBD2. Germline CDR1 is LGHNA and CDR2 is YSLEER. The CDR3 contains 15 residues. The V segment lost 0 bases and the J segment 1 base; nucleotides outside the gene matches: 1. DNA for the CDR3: TGCGCCAGCAGCCAAGAACGGGGGGGCCAAGAGACCCAGTACTTC. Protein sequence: CASSQERGGQETQYF.

DNA of the CDR3: TGTGCCAGCACTTCCAAAGGGTTGGACGAGCAGTACTTC. It encodes CASTSKGLDEQYF. The rearrangement joins TRBV6-6 to TRBJ2-7; D is uncertain. There are 13 residues in the CDR3. Germline CDR1 MNHNY, CDR2 SVGAGI (reference sequence). Trimming pared 7 bases from V and 5 bases from J, leaving 15 bases between.

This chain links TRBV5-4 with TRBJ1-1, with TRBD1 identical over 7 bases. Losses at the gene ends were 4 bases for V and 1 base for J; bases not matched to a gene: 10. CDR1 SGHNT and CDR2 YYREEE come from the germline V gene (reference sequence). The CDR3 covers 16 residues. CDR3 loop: CASSPEGARGNTEAFF. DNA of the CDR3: TGTGCCAGCAGCCCCGAGGGGGCACGAGGGAACACTGAAGCTTTCTTT. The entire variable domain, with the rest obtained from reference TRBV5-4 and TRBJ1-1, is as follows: ETGVTQSPTHLIKTRGQQVTLRCSSQSGHNTVSWYQQALGQGPQFIFQYYREEENGRGNFPPRFSGLQFPNYSSELNVNALELDDSALYLCASSPEGARGNTEAFFGQGTRLTVV.

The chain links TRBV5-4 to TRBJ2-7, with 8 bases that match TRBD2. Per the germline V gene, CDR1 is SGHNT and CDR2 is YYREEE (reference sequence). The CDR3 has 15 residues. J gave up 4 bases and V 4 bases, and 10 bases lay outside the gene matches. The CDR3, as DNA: TGTGCCAGCAGCGGGAATCGGGAGGGGGAGTACGAGCAGTACTTC. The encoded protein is CASSGNREGEYEQYF.

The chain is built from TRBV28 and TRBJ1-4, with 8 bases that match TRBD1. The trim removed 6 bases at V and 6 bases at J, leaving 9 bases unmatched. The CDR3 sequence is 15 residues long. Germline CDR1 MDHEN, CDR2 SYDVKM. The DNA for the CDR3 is TGTGCCAGCAGGACGGACAGGGATATTTATGAAAAACTGTTTTTT. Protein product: CASRTDRDIYEKLFF. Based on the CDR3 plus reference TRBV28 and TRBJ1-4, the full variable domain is DVKVTQSSRYLVKRTGEKVFLECVQDMDHENMFWYRQDPGLGLRLIYFSYDVKMKEKGDIPEGYSVSREKKERFSLILESASTNQTSMYLCASRTDRDIYEKLFFGSGTQLSVL.

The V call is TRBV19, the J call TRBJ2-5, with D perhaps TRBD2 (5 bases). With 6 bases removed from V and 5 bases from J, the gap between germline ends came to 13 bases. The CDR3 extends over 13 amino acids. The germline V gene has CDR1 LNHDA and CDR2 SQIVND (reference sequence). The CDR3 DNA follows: TGTGCCAGTAGCTCTAGCTTCTGGGAGACCCAGTACTTC. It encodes CASSSSFWETQYF.

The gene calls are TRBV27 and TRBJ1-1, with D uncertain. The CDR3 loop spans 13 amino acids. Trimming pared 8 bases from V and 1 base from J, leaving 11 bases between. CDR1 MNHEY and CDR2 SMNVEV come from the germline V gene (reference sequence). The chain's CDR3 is CASRFDWNTEAFF. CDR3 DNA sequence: TGTGCCAGCCGCTTTGACTGGAACACTGAAGCTTTCTTT.

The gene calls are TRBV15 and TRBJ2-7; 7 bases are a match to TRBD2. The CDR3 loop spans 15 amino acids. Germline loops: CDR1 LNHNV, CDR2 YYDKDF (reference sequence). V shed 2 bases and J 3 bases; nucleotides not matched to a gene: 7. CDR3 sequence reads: CATSRPRGSHYEQYF. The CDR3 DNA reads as TGTGCCACCAGCAGACCGCGGGGGTCCCACTACGAGCAGTACTTC.

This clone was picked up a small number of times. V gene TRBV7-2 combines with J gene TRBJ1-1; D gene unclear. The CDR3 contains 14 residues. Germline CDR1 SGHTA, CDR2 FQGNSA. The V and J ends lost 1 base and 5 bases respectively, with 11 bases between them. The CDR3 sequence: CASSLGVALTEAFF. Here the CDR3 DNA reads TGTGCCAGCAGCTTAGGGGTAGCCTTGACTGAAGCTTTCTTT.

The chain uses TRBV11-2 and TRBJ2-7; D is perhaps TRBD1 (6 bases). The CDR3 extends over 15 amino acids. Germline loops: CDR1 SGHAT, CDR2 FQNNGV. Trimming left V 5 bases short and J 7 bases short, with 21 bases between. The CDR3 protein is CASSKSGAPAWEQYF. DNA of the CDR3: TGTGCCAGCAGCAAGTCAGGGGCCCCTGCGTGGGAGCAGTACTTC.

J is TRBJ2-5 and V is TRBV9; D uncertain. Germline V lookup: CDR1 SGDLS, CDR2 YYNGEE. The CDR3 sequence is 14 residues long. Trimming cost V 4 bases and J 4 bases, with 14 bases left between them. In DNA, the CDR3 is TGTGCCAGCAGCCCTTTAGTAGGCACAGAGACCCAGTACTTC. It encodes CASSPLVGTETQYF.

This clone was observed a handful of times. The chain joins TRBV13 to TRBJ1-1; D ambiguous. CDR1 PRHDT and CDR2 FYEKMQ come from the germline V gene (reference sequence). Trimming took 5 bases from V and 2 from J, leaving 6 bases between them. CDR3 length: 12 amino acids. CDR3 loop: CASSPGNTEAFF. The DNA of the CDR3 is TGTGCCAGCAGCCCCGGTAACACTGAAGCTTTCTTT.

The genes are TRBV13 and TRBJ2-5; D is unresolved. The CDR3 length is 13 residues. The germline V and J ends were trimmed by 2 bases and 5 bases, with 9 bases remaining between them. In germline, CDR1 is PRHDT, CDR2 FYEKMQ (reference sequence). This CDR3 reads CASSLLVGETQYF. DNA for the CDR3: TGTGCCAGCAGCTTATTGGTTGGGGAGACCCAGTACTTC.

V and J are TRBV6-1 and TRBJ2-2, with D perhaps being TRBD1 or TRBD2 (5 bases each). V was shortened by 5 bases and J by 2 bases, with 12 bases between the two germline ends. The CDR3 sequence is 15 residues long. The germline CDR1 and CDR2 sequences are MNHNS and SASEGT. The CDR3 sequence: CASSPSRDNTGELFF. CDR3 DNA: TGTGCCAGCAGTCCCTCCCGGGACAACACCGGGGAGCTGTTTTTT.

CDR3 residues: CASSLVGYGYTF. The CDR3 region has the DNA TGTGCCAGCAGCTTGGTCGGTTATGGCTACACCTTC. The chain uses TRBV5-5 and TRBJ1-2; D unclear. Per the germline V gene, CDR1 is SGHKS and CDR2 is YYEKEE (reference sequence). There are 12 residues in the CDR3. V lost 0 bases, J lost 5 bases, and 5 bases lay in between.

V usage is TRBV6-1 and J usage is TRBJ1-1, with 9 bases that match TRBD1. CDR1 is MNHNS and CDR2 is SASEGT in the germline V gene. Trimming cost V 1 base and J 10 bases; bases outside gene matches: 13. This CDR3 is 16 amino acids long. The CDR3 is CASSEDRGQWPDGAFF. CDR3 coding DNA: TGTGCCAGCAGTGAAGACAGGGGGCAATGGCCAGACGGAGCTTTCTTT.

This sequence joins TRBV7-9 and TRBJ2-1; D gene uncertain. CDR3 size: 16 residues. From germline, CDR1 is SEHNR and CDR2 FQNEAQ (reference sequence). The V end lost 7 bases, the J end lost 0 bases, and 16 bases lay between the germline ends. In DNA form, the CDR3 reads TGTGCCAGCACCTGGAGCGCCCGTAGCTCCTACAATGAGCAGTTCTTC. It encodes CASTWSARSSYNEQFF.

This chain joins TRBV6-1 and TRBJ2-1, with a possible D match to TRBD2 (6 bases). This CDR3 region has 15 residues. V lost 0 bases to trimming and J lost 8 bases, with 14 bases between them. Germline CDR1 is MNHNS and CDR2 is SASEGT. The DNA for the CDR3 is TGTGCCAGCAGTGAAGCCCATCGGGGGATGGATGAGCAGTTCTTC. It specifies CASSEAHRGMDEQFF.

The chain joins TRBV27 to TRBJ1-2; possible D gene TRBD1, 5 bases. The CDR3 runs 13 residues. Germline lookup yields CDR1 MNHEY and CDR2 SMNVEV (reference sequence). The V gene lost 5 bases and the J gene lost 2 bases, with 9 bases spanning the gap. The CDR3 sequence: CASSLTGNYGYTF. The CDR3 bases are TGTGCCAGCAGTCTAACAGGAAACTATGGCTACACCTTC.

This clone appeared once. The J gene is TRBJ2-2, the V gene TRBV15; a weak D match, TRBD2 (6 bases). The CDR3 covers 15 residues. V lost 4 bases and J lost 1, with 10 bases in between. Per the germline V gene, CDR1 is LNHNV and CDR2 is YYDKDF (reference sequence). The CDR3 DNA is TGTGCCACCAGCACGGAGGGGTGGAACACCGGGGAGCTGTTTTTT. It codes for CATSTEGWNTGELFF.

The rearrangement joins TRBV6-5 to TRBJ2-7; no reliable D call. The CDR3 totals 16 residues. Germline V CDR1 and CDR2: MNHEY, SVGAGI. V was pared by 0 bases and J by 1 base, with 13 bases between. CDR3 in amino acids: CASSYSSEVTSYEQYF. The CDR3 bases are TGTGCCAGCAGTTACTCGAGTGAAGTGACTTCCTACGAGCAGTACTTC.

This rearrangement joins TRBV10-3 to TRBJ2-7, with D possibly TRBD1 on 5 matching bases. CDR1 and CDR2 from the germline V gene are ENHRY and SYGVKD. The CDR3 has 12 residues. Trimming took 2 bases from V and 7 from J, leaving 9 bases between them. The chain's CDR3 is CAISEAGKEQYF. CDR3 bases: TGTGCCATCAGTGAGGCAGGGAAGGAGCAGTACTTC.

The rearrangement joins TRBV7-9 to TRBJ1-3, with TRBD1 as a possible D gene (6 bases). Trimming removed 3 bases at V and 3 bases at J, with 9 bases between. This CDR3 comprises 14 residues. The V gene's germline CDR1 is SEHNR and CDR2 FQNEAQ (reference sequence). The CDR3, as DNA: TGTGCCAGCAGCTTCAACAGGGATGGAAACACCATATATTTT. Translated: CASSFNRDGNTIYF.

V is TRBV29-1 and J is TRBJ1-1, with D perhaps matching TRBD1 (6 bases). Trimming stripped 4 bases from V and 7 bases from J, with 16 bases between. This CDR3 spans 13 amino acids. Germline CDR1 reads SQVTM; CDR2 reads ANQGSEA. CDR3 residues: CSVGSRGEGEAFF. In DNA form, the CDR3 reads TGCAGCGTTGGTTCCAGGGGTGAGGGTGAAGCTTTCTTT.

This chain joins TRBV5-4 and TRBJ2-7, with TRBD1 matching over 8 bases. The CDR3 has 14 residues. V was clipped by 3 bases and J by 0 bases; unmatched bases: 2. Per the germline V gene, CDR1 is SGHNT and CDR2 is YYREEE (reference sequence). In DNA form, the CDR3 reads TGTGCCAGCAGCTACAGGGGGAACTCCTACGAGCAGTACTTC. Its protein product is CASSYRGNSYEQYF.

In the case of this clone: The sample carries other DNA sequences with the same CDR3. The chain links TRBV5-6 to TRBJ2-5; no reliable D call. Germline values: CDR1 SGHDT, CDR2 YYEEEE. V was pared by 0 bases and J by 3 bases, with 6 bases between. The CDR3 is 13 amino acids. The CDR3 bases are TGTGCCAGCAGCTTGGCGTTGGAAGAGACCCAGTACTTC. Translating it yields CASSLALEETQYF. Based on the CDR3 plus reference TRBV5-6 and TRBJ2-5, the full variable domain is DAGVTQSPTHLIKTRGQQVTLRCSPKSGHDTVSWYQQALGQGPQFIFQYYEEEERQRGNFPDRFSGHQFPNYSSELNVNALLLGDSALYLCASSLALEETQYFGPGTRLLVL.